Listed here are 30 T cell receptor beta chains from one sample, sequenced in a study of vaccination and CD4 T cells after COVID-19. Cultured CD4+ T cell DNA was sequenced using the Oncomine TCR Beta short-read assay. TCRdb reprocessed the PCR reads with MiXCR, giving one entry per CDR3 protein. The sample holds around 11,000 distinct CDR3 sequences, about two fifths seen once. Stated treatment: approximately 9-day PBMC culture with coronavirus spike peptide pools or control peptides (ViraFEST assay). No antigen is known for these receptors. The specimen was CD4+ T cells from blood, cultured in vitro, collected after SARS-CoV-2 vaccination. All receptors come from a human donor who had recovered from COVID-19.

The CDR3 is CSAPRGQYNEQFF. The CDR3 nucleotides read TGCAGTGCCCCCCGGGGACAGTACAATGAGCAGTTCTTC. J is TRBJ2-1 and V is TRBV20-1, with TRBD1 identical over 7 bases. Germline values: CDR1 DFQATT, CDR2 SNEGSKA (reference sequence). With 6 bases clipped from V and 4 bases from J, the junction kept 6 bases outside the gene matches. This CDR3 region has 13 residues.

This chain connects TRBV20-1 to TRBJ1-2, with 7 bases identical to TRBD1. V dropped 6 bases and J dropped 4; count of bases not matched to a gene: 14. Germline assignment: CDR1 DFQATT and CDR2 SNEGSKA (reference sequence). The CDR3 runs to 15 residues. In nucleotides, the CDR3 is TGCAGTGCGCAGGAACCGAGGGGGCGCCTCTATGGCTACACCTTC. Translation: CSAQEPRGRLYGYTF.

As regards this clonotype: An end of the junction differs from the germline gene, which may be a read error. The V and J genes are TRBV7-2 and TRBJ2-1, with D perhaps TRBD2 (5 bases). The germline V gene encodes CDR1 SGHTA and CDR2 FQGNSA. The CDR3 contains 16 residues. CDR3 protein: CVSSLVAGIIYNEQFF. For the CDR3, the DNA is TGTGTCAGCAGCTTAGTGGCGGGTATCATTTACAATGAGCAGTTCTTC.

This CDR3 is CASTLGRGSGNTIYF. For the CDR3, the DNA is TGTGCCAGTACCCTGGGGAGGGGCTCTGGAAACACCATATATTTT. V is TRBV19 and J is TRBJ1-3, with a possible D match to TRBD1 (5 bases). This CDR3 is 15 amino acids long. The V end lost 7 bases, the J end lost 0 bases, and 13 bases lay between the germline ends. Germline-derived CDR1 and CDR2 are LNHDA and SQIVND (reference sequence).

Written as DNA, the CDR3 is TGCGCCAGCAGGACAGGGCCCAACACTGAAGCTTTCTTT. Residues: CASRTGPNTEAFF. This chain links TRBV10-1 with TRBJ1-1; 7 bases map to TRBD1. The CDR3 has 13 residues. Germline lookup yields CDR1 WNHNN and CDR2 SYGVQD (reference sequence). Germline trimming cut 6 bases from V and 2 bases from J; bases unmatched to any gene: 3.

This rearrangement joins TRBV5-4 to TRBJ1-2, with D possibly being TRBD1 (6 bases). The CDR3 loop spans 15 amino acids. The germline V gene encodes CDR1 SGHNT and CDR2 YYREEE (reference sequence). The germline V and J ends were trimmed by 3 bases and 1 base, with 13 bases remaining between them. CDR3 protein: CASSSGTYYNYGYTF. Written as DNA, the CDR3 is TGTGCCAGCAGCTCCGGGACATACTATAACTATGGCTACACCTTC.

The CDR3: CSARPSRTSRETQYF. CDR3 nucleotides: TGCAGTGCTAGACCTAGCAGGACTAGTAGAGAGACCCAGTACTTC. The gene calls are TRBV20-1 and TRBJ2-5, with TRBD2 matching over 7 bases. Germline CDR1 and CDR2: DFQATT and SNEGSKA (reference sequence). The CDR3 is 15 residues long. The ends lost 2 bases at V and 4 bases at J; junction bases unmatched: 10.

The V call is TRBV7-9, the J call TRBJ1-6, with D unresolved. In germline, CDR1 is SEHNR, CDR2 FQNEAQ (reference sequence). Trimming shortened V by 1 base and J by 10 bases, and 20 bases separated the two germline ends. The CDR3 covers 17 residues. CDR3 bases: TGTGCCAGCAGCTTAGTACCCAGCGGAGGGTTATACTCACCCCTCCACTTT. This codes for CASSLVPSGGLYSPLHF.

The sample holds a few counts of this clonotype. This chain links TRBV7-2 with TRBJ2-5; no clear D gene. The germline V gene encodes CDR1 SGHTA and CDR2 FQGNSA. This CDR3 comprises 13 residues. Trimming cost V 1 base and J 5 bases, with 8 bases left between them. CDR3 sequence: CASSLGFMETQYF. As DNA, the CDR3 is TGTGCCAGCAGCTTAGGGTTTATGGAGACCCAGTACTTC.

V is TRBV7-7 and J is TRBJ2-1; D is ambiguous. The CDR3 has 14 residues. The germline CDR1 and CDR2 sequences are SSHAT and FNYEAQ (reference sequence). V lost 5 bases to trimming and J lost 5 bases, with 13 bases between them. The CDR3 DNA reads as TGTGCCAGCAGCCCCAGAGTAGACGACAATGAGCAGTTCTTC. It encodes CASSPRVDDNEQFF.

This clonotype was seen just once. CDR3 residues: CASSKARPAGIPDTQYF. The CDR3 DNA follows: TGTGCCAGCAGCAAAGCGCGGCCAGCGGGTATCCCCGATACGCAGTATTTT. The V gene is TRBV21-1, the J gene TRBJ2-3; the D call of TRBD2 is as the table states it, not checked on the DNA. TRBV21-1 corresponds to a pseudogene. The CDR3 has 17 residues.

V is TRBV19 and J is TRBJ2-1; a weak D match, TRBD1 (6 bases). V was trimmed by 1 base and J by 8 bases, leaving 12 bases between them. The germline CDR1 and CDR2 sequences are LNHDA and SQIVND (reference sequence). The CDR3 contains 14 residues. The CDR3 here is CASSIVARGYEQFF. The CDR3 nucleotides are TGTGCCAGTAGTATAGTTGCTAGGGGGTATGAGCAGTTCTTC.

This clonotype was observed a handful of times. The chain joins TRBV25-1 to TRBJ1-1, with no clear D. The germline V and J ends were trimmed by 4 bases and 7 bases, with 13 bases remaining between them. Per germline, CDR1 MGHDK and CDR2 SYGVNS. The CDR3 covers 13 residues. This CDR3 reads CASSAQWGSEAFF. The DNA for the CDR3 is TGTGCCAGCAGTGCTCAGTGGGGAAGTGAAGCTTTCTTT.

V and J are TRBV25-1 and TRBJ1-1; possibly TRBD1 for D (5 bases). Germline V gene sequence: CDR1 MGHDK, CDR2 SYGVNS. This CDR3 spans 16 amino acids. Trimming took 1 base from V and 6 from J, leaving 18 bases between them. CDR3: CASSEFNSFGGAEAFF. The CDR3 DNA reads TGTGCCAGCAGTGAATTTAATTCTTTCGGGGGGGCTGAAGCTTTCTTT.

The J gene is TRBJ1-2, the V gene TRBV6-1, with D perhaps matching TRBD1 (6 bases). In germline, CDR1 is MNHNS, CDR2 SASEGT. CDR3 size: 13 residues. V was pared by 3 bases and J by 8 bases, with 13 bases between. CDR3 DNA sequence: TGTGCCAGCAGTGAGGACAGTGTAGGCGGCTACACCTTC. Its translation: CASSEDSVGGYTF.

This clonotype was counted only a few times. The gene calls are TRBV11-2 and TRBJ1-1, with D perhaps matching TRBD1 (5 bases). The germline gives CDR1 SGHAT, CDR2 FQNNGV. This CDR3 has 14 residues. V lost 5 bases and J 4 bases, leaving 14 bases between the germline ends. DNA of the CDR3: TGTGCCAGCAGCCGATACTCTAGGGGCACTGAAGCTTTCTTT. It encodes CASSRYSRGTEAFF.

This chain links TRBV5-4 with TRBJ1-1; weak D call: TRBD1 (5 bases). Germline V gives CDR1 SGHNT, CDR2 YYREEE (reference sequence). The V gene lost 4 bases and the J gene lost 5 bases, with 9 bases spanning the gap. This CDR3 has 12 amino acids. The CDR3, as DNA: TGTGCCAGCAGCGGCGGGGGTACTGAAGCTTTCTTT. This translates into CASSGGGTEAFF. Complete variable domain (other parts from reference TRBV5-4 and TRBJ1-1): ETGVTQSPTHLIKTRGQQVTLRCSSQSGHNTVSWYQQALGQGPQFIFQYYREEENGRGNFPPRFSGLQFPNYSSELNVNALELDDSALYLCASSGGGTEAFFGQGTRLTVV.

This chain connects TRBV11-2 to TRBJ2-7; TRBD2 aligns across 9 bases. Trimming at V came to 5 bases and at J to 6 bases, leaving 5 bases not matched to a gene. This CDR3 contains 13 residues. Germline CDR1 reads SGHAT; CDR2 reads FQNNGV. CDR3 coding DNA: TGTGCCAGCAGCCTTCTGCGGGGGGGCGAGCAGTACTTC. It translates to CASSLLRGGEQYF.

The V call is TRBV24-1, the J call TRBJ2-3; maybe TRBD2 (5 bases). The germline V and J ends were trimmed by 9 bases and 0 bases, with 12 bases remaining between them. There are 14 residues in the CDR3. In germline, CDR1 is KGHDR, CDR2 SFDVKD. For the CDR3, the DNA is TGTGCCACCTCCCCTAGCCGAAGCACAGATACGCAGTATTTT. It codes for CATSPSRSTDTQYF.

In its sample, this clonotype is medium-sized (0.01 to 0.1%). The rearrangement links TRBV7-9 to TRBJ2-7; 9 nucleotides align to TRBD2. Trimming at V came to 7 bases and at J to 5 bases, leaving 12 bases not matched to a gene. The germline V gene encodes CDR1 SEHNR and CDR2 FQNEAQ (reference sequence). The CDR3 runs to 15 residues. The CDR3 bases are TGTGCCAGCACCGCGAGGGCTAGCGGGACCCACGAGCAGTACTTC. This sequence encodes CASTARASGTHEQYF.

The chain combines TRBV11-3 with TRBJ2-5, with D possibly TRBD1 on 6 matching bases. Looked up from germline, CDR1 is SGHNT and CDR2 is YENEEA. The CDR3 covers 15 residues. Trimming removed 5 bases from V and 2 bases from J, with 15 bases in between. The CDR3 bases are TGTGCCAGCAGCCCCCTGGGGGCGCGACAAGAGACCCAGTACTTC. Its protein product is CASSPLGARQETQYF.

This chain links TRBV28 with TRBJ1-1; tentatively, D is TRBD1 (6 bases). The V and J ends lost 6 bases and 1 base respectively, with 21 bases between them. Looked up from germline, CDR1 is MDHEN and CDR2 is SYDVKM. The CDR3 spans 17 residues. CDR3 coding DNA: TGTGCCAGCAGCCAGGTGGGGGCAGGGGCTAAGAACACTGAAGCTTTCTTT. Its translation: CASSQVGAGAKNTEAFF.

The chain employs TRBV2 and TRBJ1-5; D call uncertain. V dropped 6 bases and J dropped 7 bases, with 4 bases sitting between them. This CDR3 spans 10 amino acids. CDR1 and CDR2 from the germline V gene are SNHLY and FYNNEI. The CDR3 DNA reads TGTGCCAGCAGGAGGCAGCCCCAGCATTTT. Translated, it gives CASRRQPQHF.

This clonotype has a handful of counts. The chain uses TRBV19 and TRBJ2-3; 8 bases agree with TRBD1. V gave up 3 bases and J gave up 0 bases; unmatched junction bases: 20. Germline V lookup: CDR1 LNHDA, CDR2 SQIVND (reference sequence). This CDR3 comprises 21 residues. CDR3 in amino acids: CASSIYLGQGPTVLSTDTQYF. The CDR3 DNA reads as TGTGCCAGTAGTATCTACCTTGGACAGGGCCCGACGGTTTTGAGCACAGATACGCAGTATTTT.

V is TRBV7-9 and J is TRBJ1-1, with TRBD1 as a possible D gene (6 bases). The V end lost 5 bases, the J end lost 8 bases, and 6 bases lay between the germline ends. Looked up from germline, CDR1 is SEHNR and CDR2 is FQNEAQ (reference sequence). The CDR3 extends over 10 amino acids. CDR3 region: CASSGQEAFF. The CDR3 nucleotides read TGTGCCAGCAGCGGACAGGAAGCTTTCTTT. The full variable domain, with the rest looked up from reference TRBV7-9 and TRBJ1-1, is DTGVSQNPRHKITKRGQNVTFRCDPISEHNRLYWYRQTLGQGPEFLTYFQNEAQLEKSRLLSDRFSAERPKGSFSTLEIQRTEQGDSAMYLCASSGQEAFFGQGTRLTVV.

In its sample, this clonotype is medium-sized. This rearrangement joins TRBV30 to TRBJ2-3; 11 nucleotides align to TRBD2. With 7 bases clipped from V and 3 bases from J, the junction kept 6 bases outside the gene matches. The CDR3 sequence is 14 residues long. Germline assignment: CDR1 GTSNPN and CDR2 SVGIG (reference sequence). CDR3 region: CASQLAGGTDTQYF. The CDR3 DNA follows: TGTGCCTCCCAGCTAGCGGGAGGAACAGATACGCAGTATTTT.

This clonotype ranks as medium-sized. V and J are TRBV2 and TRBJ1-5; the D is unclear. Trimming took 4 bases from V and 7 from J, leaving 11 bases between them. There are 13 residues in the CDR3. Per germline, CDR1 SNHLY and CDR2 FYNNEI. DNA for the CDR3: TGTGCCAGCAGTGTTGAGAGGAGGCAGCCCCAGCATTTT. Protein sequence: CASSVERRQPQHF.

This clonotype was picked up one time. The rearrangement joins TRBV20-1 to TRBJ2-7, with D unclear. V shed 6 bases and J shed 2 bases, with 5 bases lying between them. This CDR3 contains 10 residues. CDR1 is DFQATT, CDR2 SNEGSKA, per germline (reference sequence). The CDR3 spells CSALTYEQYF. In DNA form, the CDR3 reads TGCAGTGCCCTAACCTACGAGCAGTACTTC.

The sample holds a few counts of this clonotype. The chain carries TRBV11-2 and TRBJ2-7, with 8 bases fitting TRBD2. The V gene end was trimmed by 1 base and the J gene end by 3 bases; junction bases not matched to a gene: 8. There are 16 residues in the CDR3. CDR1 and CDR2 from the germline V gene are SGHAT and FQNNGV. The CDR3 sequence is CASSLGFREGHYEQYF. CDR3 bases: TGTGCCAGCAGCTTAGGGTTTCGGGAGGGCCACTACGAGCAGTACTTC.

The rearrangement links TRBV7-9 to TRBJ2-5, with D perhaps matching TRBD2 (6 bases). V was clipped by 5 bases and J by 2 bases, with 12 bases between them. Germline V gene sequence: CDR1 SEHNR, CDR2 FQNEAQ (reference sequence). The CDR3 runs to 14 residues. The DNA for the CDR3 is TGTGCCAGCAGCAGAGCGGGCGGGCAAGAGACCCAGTACTTC. It yields the protein CASSRAGGQETQYF.